This T cell receptor beta chain derives from a study of OX40 agonist ivuxolimab in advanced cancers. Background on the study: Three patients got partial responses; one had hepatocellular carcinoma and two had cutaneous melanoma. The study, taken as a whole, reports: At 0.1 to 3.0 mg/kg and by week 6, clonal expansion occurred in CD4+ and CD8+ blood T cells.

V lost 4 bases and J lost 3, with 8 bases in between. Germline CDR1 and CDR2: SNHLY and FYNNEI. The CDR3 spans 13 residues. TCRdb keeps only in-frame clones here, not all; method: immunoSEQ multiplex PCR. The sample holds about 16,000 clones; 75% to 95% are singletons and the top ten take about 30%. On this clone itself: Antigen unknown.

This material consisted of CD4+ or CD8+ T cells sorted from blood, taken in a trial of the OX40 agonist ivuxolimab. The chain combines TRBV2 with TRBJ2-3; D ambiguous. The receptor was derived from an adult with an advanced solid tumor such as melanoma, head and neck, liver or kidney cancer. The CDR3 spells CASSVGYTDTQYF. DNA of the CDR3: TGTGCCAGCAGTGTGGGGTATACAGATACGCAGTATTTT. The variable domain in full, completed from reference TRBV2 and TRBJ2-3, reads EPEVTQTPSHQVTQMGQEVILRCVPISNHLYFYWYRQILGQKVEFLVSFYNNEISEKSEIFDDQFSVERPDGSNFTLKIRSTKLEDSAMYFCASSVGYTDTQYFGPGTRLTVL.